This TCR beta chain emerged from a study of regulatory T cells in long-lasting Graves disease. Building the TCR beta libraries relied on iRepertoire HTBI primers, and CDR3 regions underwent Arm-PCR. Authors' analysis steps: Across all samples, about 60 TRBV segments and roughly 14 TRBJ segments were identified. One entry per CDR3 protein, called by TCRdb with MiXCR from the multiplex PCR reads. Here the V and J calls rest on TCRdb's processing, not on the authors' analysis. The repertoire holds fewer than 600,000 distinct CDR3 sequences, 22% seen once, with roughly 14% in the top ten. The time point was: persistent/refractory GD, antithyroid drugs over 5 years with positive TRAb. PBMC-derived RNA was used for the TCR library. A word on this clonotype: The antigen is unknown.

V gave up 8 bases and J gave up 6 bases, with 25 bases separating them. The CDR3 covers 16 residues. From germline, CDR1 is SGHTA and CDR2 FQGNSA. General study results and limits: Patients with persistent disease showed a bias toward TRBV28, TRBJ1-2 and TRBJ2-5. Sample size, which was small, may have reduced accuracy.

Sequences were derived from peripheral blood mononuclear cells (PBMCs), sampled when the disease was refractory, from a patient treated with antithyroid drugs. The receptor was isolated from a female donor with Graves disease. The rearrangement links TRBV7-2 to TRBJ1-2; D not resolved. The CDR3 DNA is TGTGCCAGCTTAACCCGAATTGGCGGGTATCCGAATGGCTACACCTTC. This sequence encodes CASLTRIGGYPNGYTF. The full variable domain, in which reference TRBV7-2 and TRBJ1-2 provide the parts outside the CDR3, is GAGVSQSPSNKVTEKGKDVELRCDPISGHTALYWYRQSLGQGLEFLIYFQGNSAPDKSGLPSDRFSAERTGGSVSTLTIQRTQQEDSAVYLCASLTRIGGYPNGYTFGSGTRLTVV.